These 2 T cell receptor beta chains share one sample of origin, sequenced in a study of PD-1 blockade in mismatch repair-deficient tumors. Sequencing was performed with immunoSEQ multiplex PCR; in TCRdb, only in-frame clones are kept and a portion is missing. The sample has approximately 80,000 clones; about four fifths are singletons. The sequencing used peripheral blood, collected 44 weeks after starting pembrolizumab. The source of these receptors is an adult with mismatch repair-deficient cancer.

V is TRBV5-8 and J is TRBJ2-7; TRBD2 matches at 7 bases. With 4 bases clipped from V and 5 bases from J, the junction kept 3 bases outside the gene matches. CDR3 length equals 12 residues. Germline V gene data show CDR1 as SGHTS and CDR2 as YDEGEE. In DNA form, the CDR3 reads TGTGCCAGCAGCGTGGGAGGGCACGAGCAGTACTTC. Translation gives CASSVGGHEQYF.

This sequence joins TRBV5-1 and TRBJ2-3; D uncertain. Germline V gene data show CDR1 as SGHRS and CDR2 as YFSETQ. The CDR3 totals 16 residues. Deletions cut 3 bases from V and 0 bases from J, with 14 bases between. The DNA of the CDR3 is TGCGCCAGCAGCTCGGTCTTGGGTGCTAGCACAGATACGCAGTATTTT. The encoded protein is CASSSVLGASTDTQYF.